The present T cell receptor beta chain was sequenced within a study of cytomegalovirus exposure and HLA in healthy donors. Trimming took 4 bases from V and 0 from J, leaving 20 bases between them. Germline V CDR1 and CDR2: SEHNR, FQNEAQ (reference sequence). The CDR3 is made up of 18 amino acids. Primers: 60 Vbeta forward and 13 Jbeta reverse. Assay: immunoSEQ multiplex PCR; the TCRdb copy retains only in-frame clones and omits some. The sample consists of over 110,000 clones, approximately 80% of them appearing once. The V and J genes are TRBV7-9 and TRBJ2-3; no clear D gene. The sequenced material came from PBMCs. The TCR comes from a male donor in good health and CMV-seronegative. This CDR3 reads CASSSGNTDTSSTDTQYF. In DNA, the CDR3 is TGTGCCAGCAGCTCTGGCAACACAGACACTTCTAGCACAGATACGCAGTATTTT.